The source of this T cell receptor beta chain is a study of blood T cell repertoires in COVID-19. TCRdb's table, derived via immunoSEQ multiplex PCR, lists solely in-frame clones and lacks some. The data contain 200,000 to 300,000 clones, 87% of them singletons. Trimming stripped 2 bases from V and 4 bases from J, with 12 bases between. Germline CDR1 is MNHEY and CDR2 is SVGEGT. The CDR3 consists of 14 residues. Sequenced input: peripheral blood. The chain is built from TRBV6-2 or TRBV6-3 and TRBJ2-7; D perhaps matches TRBD2 (6 bases). The sequence was obtained from a woman aged 40 to 49 who had recovered from COVID-19. The CDR3 here is CASSYEGLSYEQYF. Written as DNA, the CDR3 is TGTGCCAGCAGTTACGAGGGACTGTCGTACGAGCAGTACTTC.